This passage covers 11 T cell receptor beta chains from one sample sequenced in a study of TIL therapy for anti-PD-1-resistant metastatic lung cancer. Described time point: pre-treatment sample, taken before nivolumab and TIL therapy. Sequencing used immunoSEQ v3. TCRdb's copy holds only in-frame clones and misses some; the assay was immunoSEQ multiplex PCR. The repertoire holds about 43,000 clones, roughly 85% seen once, with more than 13% in the top ten. Sequencing used blood, obtained at baseline. The receptors shown here come from a man between 65 and 85 years old with non-small cell lung cancer.

The genes are TRBV19 and TRBJ2-4; 7 bases are a match to TRBD2. The CDR3 contains 14 residues. The germline gives CDR1 LNHDA, CDR2 SQIVND (reference sequence). The trim removed 9 bases at V and 0 bases at J, leaving 5 bases unmatched. CDR3 sequence (DNA): TGTGCCAGCAGCGGGGTTTTAGCCAAAAACATTCAGTACTTC. Protein sequence: CASSGVLAKNIQYF.

This clone occurred a few times. V and J are TRBV2 and TRBJ2-1; TRBD1 matches at 9 bases. Germline values: CDR1 SNHLY, CDR2 FYNNEI. After removal of 6 bases from V and 1 base from J, the junction contained 4 bases not matched to a gene. The CDR3 consists of 15 residues. DNA of the CDR3: TGTGCCAGCAGCGAGGACAGGGGATCCTACAATGAGCAGTTCTTC. Protein sequence: CASSEDRGSYNEQFF.

The chain has TRBV7-3 and TRBJ2-2, with 12 bases that match TRBD2. This CDR3 is 15 amino acids long. Per germline, CDR1 SGHTA and CDR2 FQGTGA. Trimming took 5 bases from V and 5 from J; bases not matched to a gene: 3. CDR3 loop: CASSPLAGGTGELFF. In DNA, the CDR3 is TGTGCCAGCAGCCCCCTAGCGGGAGGGACCGGGGAGCTGTTTTTT.

Comments on this clone: Other DNA sequences of this sample code for an identical CDR3. This rearrangement joins TRBV19 to TRBJ2-6, with D maybe TRBD1 (6 bases). Trimming cost V 2 bases and J 2 bases, with 7 bases left between them. The CDR3 covers 15 residues. CDR1 and CDR2 from the germline V gene are LNHDA and SQIVND (reference sequence). The CDR3 region has the DNA TGTGCCAGTAGTATACCAGGGGCTGGGGCCAACGTCCTGACTTTC. This translates into CASSIPGAGANVLTF.

J is TRBJ2-3 and V is TRBV5-1; 11 positions agree with TRBD2. V was pared by 6 bases and J by 4 bases, with 4 bases of the junction left unmatched. In germline, CDR1 is SGHRS, CDR2 YFSETQ. The CDR3 has 14 residues. CDR3 amino acids: CASKLAGGPDTQYF. In DNA, the CDR3 is TGCGCCAGCAAATTAGCGGGAGGGCCAGATACGCAGTATTTT.

The J gene is TRBJ2-5, the V gene TRBV11-2; TRBD1 or TRBD2 may be the D gene (6 bases each). This CDR3 has 14 residues. Germline CDR1 SGHAT, CDR2 FQNNGV. V lost 1 base and J lost 4, with 10 bases in between. As DNA, the CDR3 is TGTGCCAGCAGCTTAGTAGGGGGGCTAGAGACCCAGTACTTC. Amino acid sequence: CASSLVGGLETQYF.

The CDR3 coding sequence is TGTGCCAGTACGGGACTAGCGGGAGTTAGGAACACCGGGGAGCTGTTTTTT. It encodes CASTGLAGVRNTGELFF. V is TRBV28 and J is TRBJ2-2, with 14 bases matching TRBD2. The CDR3 is 17 amino acids. CDR1 is MDHEN and CDR2 is SYDVKM in the germline V gene. Losses at the gene ends were 9 bases for V and 1 base for J; bases not matched to a gene: 7.

The table lists this clone with a count of one. The chain employs TRBV11-2 and TRBJ1-4; D might be TRBD1 (6 bases). In germline, CDR1 is SGHAT, CDR2 FQNNGV. The V gene lost 7 bases and the J gene lost 3 bases, with 24 bases spanning the gap. The length of the CDR3 is 18 residues. CDR3 in DNA: TGTGCCAGCACTCTAACGGGCAGGGGAGGGTCCTCTAATGAAAAACTGTTTTTT. Translating it yields CASTLTGRGGSSNEKLFF.

This clone came up once. The gene calls are TRBV4-2 and TRBJ2-4; D gene uncertain. The CDR3 runs 15 residues. Between the trimmed V and J ends, which lost 1 base and 6 bases, there was a span of 13 bases. Germline V lookup: CDR1 LGHNA, CDR2 YNFKEQ. This CDR3 reads CASSQARADPNIQYF. For the CDR3, the DNA is TGTGCCAGCAGCCAAGCGAGAGCCGACCCAAACATTCAGTACTTC.

The V and J genes are TRBV2 and TRBJ2-3, with 9 positions matching TRBD2. The CDR3 has 15 amino acids. Germline lookup yields CDR1 SNHLY and CDR2 FYNNEI. After removal of 6 bases from V and 2 bases from J, the junction contained 6 bases not matched to a gene. The CDR3: CASRLAGSSTDTQYF. The CDR3 DNA reads as TGTGCCAGCAGACTAGCGGGCTCCTCCACAGATACGCAGTATTTT.

The genes are TRBV10-3 and TRBJ1-1; D is possibly TRBD1 (6 bases). This CDR3 has 16 amino acids. Trimming left V 4 bases short and J 5 bases short, with 20 bases between. The germline V gene has CDR1 ENHRY and CDR2 SYGVKD. In DNA, the CDR3 is TGTGCCATCAGTGGTGTGAATCGGGGGCTAGAAACTGAAGCTTTCTTT. This codes for CAISGVNRGLETEAFF.